A selection of T cell receptor beta chains follows, all from one sample in a study of OX40 agonist ivuxolimab in advanced cancers. Assay used: immunoSEQ multiplex PCR; TCRdb lists only in-frame clones, some missing. Of tens of thousands of clones listed, 85% to 90% were seen once; the top ten hold around 0.51%. Specimen: CD4+ or CD8+ T cells sorted from blood, collected in a trial of the OX40 agonist ivuxolimab. The receptors were gathered from an adult with an advanced solid tumor such as melanoma, head and neck, liver or kidney cancer. Both conserved end residues are part of each CDR3. Each record gives: V gene, D gene, J gene, clone size, CDR3 DNA, CDR3 protein. A D gene is named only where the DNA matches it firmly. The size field is filled for only some rows; it gives once, few, many or a size class.

TRBV19	-	TRBJ2-2	-	TGTGCCACCAAGGGTTTCGCGAACACCGGGGAGCTGTTTTTT	CATKGFANTGELFF
TRBV4-2	-	TRBJ2-1	-	TGTGCCAGCAGCGACGGACTTCCCCTAGGCAATGAGCAGTTCTTC	CASSDGLPLGNEQFF
TRBV4-1	-	TRBJ1-5	-	TGCGCCAGCAGCCTAAAAGTCGGGACAAATAGCAATCAGCCCCAGCATTTT	CASSLKVGTNSNQPQHF
TRBV6-5	TRBD1	TRBJ2-3	-	TGTGCCAGCAGTTTAACAGGGGTCCTAACAGATACGCAGTATTTT	CASSLTGVLTDTQYF
TRBV19	-	TRBJ2-2	-	TGTGCCAGTAGTATCTCCGGGATCTATACCGGGGAGCTGTTTTTT	CASSISGIYTGELFF
TRBV28	TRBD2	TRBJ2-7	once	TGTGCCAGCAGTTTACTAGCGGGAGGGTACGAGCAGTACTTC	CASSLLAGGYEQYF
TRBV11-3	-	TRBJ2-5	-	TGTGCCAGCAGCTTCAGGGGGAGGGAGACCCAGTACTTC	CASSFRGRETQYF
TRBV7-8	-	TRBJ2-5	-	TGTGCCAGCAGCTTTGATCCAGGGGCACAAGAGACCCAGTACTTC	CASSFDPGAQETQYF
TRBV2	-	TRBJ2-7	-	TGTGCCAGCAGCGCGAGCTCCTACGAGCAGTACTTC	CASSASSYEQYF
TRBV5-1	-	TRBJ1-5	-	TGCGCCAGCAGCTTGGGGCCGACCAATCAGCCCCAGCATTTT	CASSLGPTNQPQHF
TRBV2	-	TRBJ2-3	-	TGTGCCAGCGAGGAGGGAGACACAGATACGCAGTATTTT	CASEEGDTDTQYF
TRBV6-1	-	TRBJ2-6	-	TGTGCCAGCAGTGAAGGCTTCTCTGGGGCCAACGTCCTGACTTTC	CASSEGFSGANVLTF
TRBV7-9	-	TRBJ1-3	-	TGTGCCAGCAGCTTAGGGACCCCGACCTCTGGAAACACCATATATTTT	CASSLGTPTSGNTIYF